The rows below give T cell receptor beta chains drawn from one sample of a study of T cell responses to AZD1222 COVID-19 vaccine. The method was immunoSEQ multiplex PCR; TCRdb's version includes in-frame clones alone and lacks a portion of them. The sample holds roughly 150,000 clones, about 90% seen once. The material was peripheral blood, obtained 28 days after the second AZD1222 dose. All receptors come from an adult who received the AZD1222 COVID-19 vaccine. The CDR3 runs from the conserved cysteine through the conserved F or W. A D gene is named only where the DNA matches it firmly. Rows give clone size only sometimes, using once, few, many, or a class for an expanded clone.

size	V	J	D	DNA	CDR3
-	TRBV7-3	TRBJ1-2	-	TGTGCCAGCAGCGCCCTCGGCGAGAACTATGGCTACACCTTC	CASSALGENYGYTF
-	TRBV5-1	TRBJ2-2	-	TGCGCCAGCAGCTTGGCTTTTGGCGGGGTGAACACCGGGGAGCTGTTTTTT	CASSLAFGGVNTGELFF
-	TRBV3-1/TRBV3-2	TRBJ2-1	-	TGTGCCAGCAGCCAAGACAGGGCTCACAATGAGCAGTTCTTC	CASSQDRAHNEQFF
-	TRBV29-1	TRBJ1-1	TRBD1	TGCAGCGTTGTCTATCCAGGCGGGACAGGGGCCTCAGGGGGCACTGAAGCTTTCTTT	CSVVYPGGTGASGGTEAFF
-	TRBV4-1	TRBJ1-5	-	TGCGCCAGCAGCCAAGATTTGGGGATTAGCAATCAGCCCCAGCATTTT	CASSQDLGISNQPQHF
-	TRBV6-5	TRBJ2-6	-	TGTGCCAGCAGTTACTCGAGGGGGGCTGGGGCCAACGTCCTGACTTTC	CASSYSRGAGANVLTF
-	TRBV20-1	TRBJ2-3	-	TGCAGTGCTAGTAAAGGGAGCACAGATACGCAGTATTTT	CSASKGSTDTQYF
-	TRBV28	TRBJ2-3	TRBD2	TGTGCCAGCGCGGGAGGGGCTAGCGGGAGCCTAGGGGATACGCAGTATTTT	CASAGGASGSLGDTQYF
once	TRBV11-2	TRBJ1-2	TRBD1	TGTGCCAGCAGCTCCGGACAGGGGGCCTATGGCTACACCTTC	CASSSGQGAYGYTF
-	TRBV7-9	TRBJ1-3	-	TGTGCCAGCAGCTCATCCGGTGCTGGAAACACCATATATTTT	CASSSSGAGNTIYF
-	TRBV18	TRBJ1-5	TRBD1	TGTGCCAGCTCACGACCGGGACAGGGCTTCAATCAGCCCCAGCATTTT	CASSRPGQGFNQPQHF
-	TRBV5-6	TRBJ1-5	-	TGTGCCAGCATCCTTAGGTGGAGGCACGATAGCAATCAGCCCCAGCATTTT	CASILRWRHDSNQPQHF
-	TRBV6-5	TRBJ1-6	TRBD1	TGTGCCAGCTGGACAGGCGGTAATTCACCCCTCCACTTT	CASWTGGNSPLHF
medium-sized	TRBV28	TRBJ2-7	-	TGTGCCAGCAGTTTAGTCCCAGCAGGGCTTCTAACCTACGAGCAGTACTTC	CASSLVPAGLLTYEQYF
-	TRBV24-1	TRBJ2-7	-	TGTGCCACCAGTGATTTCGTCTCCGGGGCTTTCGAGCAGTACTTC	CATSDFVSGAFEQYF
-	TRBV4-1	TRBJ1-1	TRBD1	TGCGCCAGCAGCGGGACAGGACGGACTGAAGCTTTCTTT	CASSGTGRTEAFF
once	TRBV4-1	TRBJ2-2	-	TGCGCCAGCAGCCCCCTCTTTGGGGAGCTGTTTTTT	CASSPLFGELFF
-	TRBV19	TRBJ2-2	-	TGTGCCAGTAGTAAGGGGGGAGGGCCTGCCAGGGACACCGGGGAGCTGTTTTTT	CASSKGGGPARDTGELFF
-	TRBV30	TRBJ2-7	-	TGTGCCTGGAGTGGGCAGGCCGAGCAGTACTTC	CAWSGQAEQYF
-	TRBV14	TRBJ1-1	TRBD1	TGTGCCAGCAGCCAAGCTAGTTTTGGACAGGCCCGGGGCACTGAAGCTTTCTTT	CASSQASFGQARGTEAFF
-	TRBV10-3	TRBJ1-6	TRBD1	TGTGCCATCAGTGTCCGGGACAGGGAGAATTCACCCCTCCACTTT	CAISVRDRENSPLHF
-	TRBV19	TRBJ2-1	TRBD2	TGTGCCAGTAGTATGGGGAAGGCGGGAGACTACAATGAGCAGTTCTTC	CASSMGKAGDYNEQFF
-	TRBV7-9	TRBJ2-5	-	TGTGCCAGCAGCTTAAGCCTGGGGGGCCAAGAGACCCAGTACTTC	CASSLSLGGQETQYF
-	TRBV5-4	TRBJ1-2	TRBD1	TGTGCCAGCAGATCTGAGGTGGACAGGGGGTCTAACTATGGCTACACCTTC	CASRSEVDRGSNYGYTF
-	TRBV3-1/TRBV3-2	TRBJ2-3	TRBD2	TGTGCCAGCAGCCGCCCACGACTAGCGGAGGCCCCGGTGGGAGATACGCAGTATTTT	CASSRPRLAEAPVGDTQYF
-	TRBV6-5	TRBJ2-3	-	TGTGCCAGCAGTTACTCAGGGGGGCCGGCAGATACGCAGTATTTT	CASSYSGGPADTQYF
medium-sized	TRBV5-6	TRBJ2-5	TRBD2	TGTGCCAGCAGCTTGGGCACGGGACTAGCGCAAGAGACCCAGTACTTC	CASSLGTGLAQETQYF
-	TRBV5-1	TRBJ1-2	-	TGCGCCAGCAGCTTGGACTCTTCGGTCGATGGCTACACCTTC	CASSLDSSVDGYTF